One and the same sample provided the 14 T cell receptor beta chains below, sequenced in a study of regulatory T cells in long-lasting Graves disease. With iRepertoire HTBI primers and Arm-PCR of CDR3 regions, TCR beta libraries were built. TCRdb fed the multiplex PCR reads into MiXCR, producing one record per CDR3 protein. The sample has 450,000 to 600,000 distinct CDR3 sequences, about 13% seen once. The time point denotes: newly diagnosed GD, antithyroid drugs for less than 3 months. The TCR library was made from RNA that had been extracted from PBMCs in TRIzol. Separately, the same data were catalogued under a study of T cells in Graves' hyperthyroidism and ophthalmopathy.

Sequenced material: peripheral blood mononuclear cells (PBMCs), taken at new diagnosis, from a patient treated with antithyroid drugs. The receptors shown here come from a man in his thirties or forties with Graves disease.

There are many counts of this clonotype. The chain recombines TRBV18 with TRBJ1-5, with a weak D call TRBD1 (5 bases). V lost 9 bases, J lost 2 bases, and 14 bases lay in between. The CDR3 extends over 14 amino acids. CDR1 is KGHSH and CDR2 is LQKENI in the germline V gene. As DNA, the CDR3 is TGTGCCAGTCAGCGGGGGGATGGCAATCAGCCCCAGCATTTT. It yields the protein CASQRGDGNQPQHF.

About this clonotype: This sequence may be a read error, since a much larger clone differs from it by one base. This chain joins TRBV7-9 and TRBJ2-1, with 13 bases that match TRBD2. V was pared by 5 bases and J by 9 bases, with 13 bases of the junction left unmatched. The CDR3 covers 17 residues. Germline V lookup: CDR1 SEHNR, CDR2 FQNEAQ (reference sequence). CDR3 residues: CASSPGGLAGDRGEQFF. CDR3 in DNA: TGTGCCAGCAGCCCCGGCGGACTAGCGGGAGATCGCGGTGAGCAGTTCTTC.

The J gene is TRBJ2-1, the V gene TRBV14; 7 bases fit TRBD2. The germline gives CDR1 SGHDN, CDR2 FVKESK. After removal of 1 base from V and 4 bases from J, the junction contained 7 bases not matched to a gene. This CDR3 contains 16 residues. CDR3 in DNA: TGTGCCAGCAGCCAAGCCCTAGCGGTCCTATACAATGAGCAGTTCTTC. Translation gives CASSQALAVLYNEQFF.

The chain employs TRBV19 and TRBJ2-3; D is unclear. The CDR3 is made up of 14 amino acids. Germline loops: CDR1 LNHDA, CDR2 SQIVND (reference sequence). V lost 3 bases to trimming and J lost 3 bases, with 10 bases between them. The CDR3 bases are TGTGCCAGTAGTATTCTGATAGGGACAGATACGCAGTATTTT. Residues: CASSILIGTDTQYF.

This clonotype appeared many times. The chain has TRBV7-3 and TRBJ1-2; unclear D gene. V lost 3 bases, J lost 1 base, and 6 bases lay in between. CDR1 and CDR2 (germline): SGHTA, FQGTGA. The CDR3 sequence is 13 residues long. The CDR3 DNA reads TGTGCCAGCAGCTTCGGAGATAACTATGGCTACACCTTC. It yields the protein CASSFGDNYGYTF.

The chain carries TRBV5-6 and TRBJ2-6; no firm D call. V was cut by 1 base and J by 2 bases, with 4 bases left in between. CDR1 and CDR2 from the germline V gene are SGHDT and YYEEEE. CDR3 length: 14 residues. CDR3 region: CASSLFTGANVLTF. DNA for the CDR3: TGTGCCAGCAGCTTGTTTACTGGGGCCAACGTCCTGACTTTC. Variable domain in full (rest from reference TRBV5-6 and TRBJ2-6): DAGVTQSPTHLIKTRGQQVTLRCSPKSGHDTVSWYQQALGQGPQFIFQYYEEEERQRGNFPDRFSGHQFPNYSSELNVNALLLGDSALYLCASSLFTGANVLTFGAGSRLTVL.

This clonotype was counted only a few times. The chain joins TRBV7-6 to TRBJ1-4, with D possibly TRBD1 on 5 matching bases. Per the germline V gene, CDR1 is SGHVS and CDR2 is FNYEAQ. V lost 5 bases to trimming and J lost 1 base, with 11 bases between them. This CDR3 has 15 residues. CDR3 bases: TGTGCCAGCAGCCCCCGGGGGGTAACTAATGAAAAACTGTTTTTT. Translated, it gives CASSPRGVTNEKLFF. The entire variable domain, with the rest obtained from reference TRBV7-6 and TRBJ1-4, is as follows: GAGVSQSPRYKVTKRGQDVALRCDPISGHVSLYWYRQALGQGPEFLTYFNYEAQQDKSGLPNDRFSAERPEGSISTLTIQRTEQRDSAMYRCASSPRGVTNEKLFFGSGTQLSVL.

DNA of the CDR3: TGTGCCAGTAGGGCAGGGTTTGGCTCTGGAAACACCATATATTTT. Translation: CASRAGFGSGNTIYF. V is TRBV19 and J is TRBJ1-3; a possible D gene is TRBD1 (5 bases). The CDR3 has 15 residues. The V end lost 6 bases, the J end lost 0 bases, and 12 bases lay between the germline ends. Germline CDR1 and CDR2: LNHDA and SQIVND (reference sequence).

V and J are TRBV30 and TRBJ2-5; 7 bases match TRBD2. With V trimmed by 3 bases and J by 2 bases, 3 bases remained unmatched. This CDR3 contains 13 residues. Germline CDR1 GTSNPN, CDR2 SVGIG (reference sequence). CDR3 coding DNA: TGTGCCTGGAGAAGGGGAGGGCAAGAGACCCAGTACTTC. Translation: CAWRRGGQETQYF.

Only a few counts were recorded for this clonotype. The chain couples TRBV18 to TRBJ2-3; D remains unclear. Deletions cut 2 bases from V and 0 bases from J, with 12 bases between. CDR1 and CDR2 (germline): KGHSH, LQKENI. This CDR3 comprises 16 residues. The CDR3 loop is CASSPFKGSSTDTQYF. The CDR3 nucleotides are TGTGCCAGCTCACCATTTAAGGGTAGTAGCACAGATACGCAGTATTTT. Full variable domain (missing parts from reference TRBV18 and TRBJ2-3): NAGVMQNPRHLVRRRGQEARLRCSPMKGHSHVYWYRQLPEEGLKFMVYLQKENIIDESGMPKERFSAEFPKEGPSILRIQQVVRGDSAAYFCASSPFKGSSTDTQYFGPGTRLTVL.

This clonotype was seen only a few times. V is TRBV19 and J is TRBJ1-6; no firm D call. The germline gives CDR1 LNHDA, CDR2 SQIVND (reference sequence). Trimming removed 3 bases from V and 10 bases from J, with 10 bases in between. The CDR3 length is 13 residues. The CDR3 DNA follows: TGTGCCAGTAGTATCGCCGGGAACTCACCCCTCCACTTT. Residues: CASSIAGNSPLHF.

This clonotype was counted many times. The chain employs TRBV27 and TRBJ1-1; 8 bases are a match to TRBD1. The CDR3 covers 15 residues. The junction had 5 bases not matched to a gene; V was cut back by 0 bases and J by 5 bases. The V gene's germline CDR1 is MNHEY and CDR2 SMNVEV (reference sequence). CDR3 nucleotide sequence: TGTGCCAGCAGTTTATCTGGGCAGGGGGCGACTGAAGCTTTCTTT. Protein sequence: CASSLSGQGATEAFF.

This clonotype has a count of ten or more. The CDR3 DNA reads as TGTGCCTGGAGCCGTTCGAGGACAGGGTTGGACTATGGCTACACCTTC. Protein sequence: CAWSRSRTGLDYGYTF. The V gene is TRBV30, the J gene TRBJ1-2; 8 bases match TRBD1. The CDR3 is made up of 16 amino acids. Germline lookup yields CDR1 GTSNPN and CDR2 SVGIG (reference sequence). Germline trimming cut 3 bases from V and 3 bases from J; bases unmatched to any gene: 12. The whole variable domain, remainder taken from reference TRBV30 and TRBJ1-2, is SQTIHQWPATLVQPVGSPLSLECTVEGTSNPNLYWYRQAAGRGLQLLFYSVGIGQISSEVPQNLSASRPQDRQFILSSKKLLLSDSGFYLCAWSRSRTGLDYGYTFGSGTRLTVV.

This clonotype occurred many times. The chain is built from TRBV2 and TRBJ1-2, with D perhaps matching TRBD1 (5 bases). V was cut by 3 bases and J by 1 base, with 18 bases left in between. CDR1 and CDR2 (germline): SNHLY, FYNNEI. The CDR3 length is 17 residues. The CDR3 spells CASSEMETATFNYGYTF. The DNA for the CDR3 is TGTGCCAGCAGTGAGATGGAGACAGCAACTTTTAACTATGGCTACACCTTC.